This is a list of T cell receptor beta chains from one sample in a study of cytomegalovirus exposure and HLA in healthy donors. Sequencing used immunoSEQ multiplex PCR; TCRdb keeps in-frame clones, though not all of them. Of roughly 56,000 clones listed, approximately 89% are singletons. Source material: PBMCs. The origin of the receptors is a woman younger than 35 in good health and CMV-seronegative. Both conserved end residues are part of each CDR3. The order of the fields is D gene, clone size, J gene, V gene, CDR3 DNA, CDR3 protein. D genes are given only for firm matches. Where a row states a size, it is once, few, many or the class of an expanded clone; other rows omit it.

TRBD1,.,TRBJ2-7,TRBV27,TGTGCCAGCAGTTGGGGACAGGGGGCATACGAGCAGTACTTC,CASSWGQGAYEQYF
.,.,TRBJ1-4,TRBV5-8,TGTGCCAGCAGCTTGAACCCGCGTGGGAGTGAAAAACTGTTTTTT,CASSLNPRGSEKLFF
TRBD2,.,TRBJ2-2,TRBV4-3,TGCGCCAGCAGCCAAGGCCGACTAGCCCACGGCGGGGAGCTGTTTTTT,CASSQGRLAHGGELFF
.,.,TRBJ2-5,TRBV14,TGTGCCAGCAGCCACGGCAGGGAGGTGGGAGAGACCCAGTACTTC,CASSHGREVGETQYF
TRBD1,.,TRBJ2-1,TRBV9,TGTGCCAGCAGCGTAGATGACAGGGGGGCCTACAATGAGCAGTTCTTC,CASSVDDRGAYNEQFF
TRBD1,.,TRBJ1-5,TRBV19,TGTGCCAGTAGGGAGGCGCGGACAGGGGGAAATCAGCCCCAGCATTTT,CASREARTGGNQPQHF
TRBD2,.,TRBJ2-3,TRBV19,TGTGCCAGTAGTAGTCCGGGACTAGCTTCCGATACGCAGTATTTT,CASSSPGLASDTQYF
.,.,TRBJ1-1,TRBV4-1,TGCGCCAGCAGCCAACCCGGCGGGAACATGAACACTGAAGCTTTCTTT,CASSQPGGNMNTEAFF
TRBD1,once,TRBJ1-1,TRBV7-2,TGTGCCAGCAGCCCCTGGACAGGGCAAATGAACACTGAAGCTTTCTTT,CASSPWTGQMNTEAFF
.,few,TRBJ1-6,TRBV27,TGTGCCAGCAGTTTTAGAAGAGGGAGTACTGATTCACCCCTCCACTTT,CASSFRRGSTDSPLHF
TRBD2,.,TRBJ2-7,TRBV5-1,TGCGCCAGCAGCTTGGCCATGCAAAAGACTAGCGGGTATACCTACGAGCAGTACTTC,CASSLAMQKTSGYTYEQYF
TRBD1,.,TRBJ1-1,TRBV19,TGTGCCAGTAGTATAGAGGTCAGGGGGGCCACTGAAGCTTTCTTT,CASSIEVRGATEAFF
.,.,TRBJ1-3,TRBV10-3,TGTGCCATCAGTGAGTCGTTAGCGAGCTCTGGAAACACCATATATTTT,CAISESLASSGNTIYF
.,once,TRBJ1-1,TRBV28,TGTGCCAGCAGTTTAAACACAGCCTTTGCACATTTGAACACTGAAGCTTTCTTT,CASSLNTAFAHLNTEAFF
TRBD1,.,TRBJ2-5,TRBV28,TGTGCCAGCAGTCCAGGACAGGCGCAAGAGACCCAGTACTTC,CASSPGQAQETQYF
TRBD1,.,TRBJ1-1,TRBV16,TGTGCCAGCAGCCTCATCACCACACAGGGGGCGGTCACTGAAGCTTTCTTT,CASSLITTQGAVTEAFF
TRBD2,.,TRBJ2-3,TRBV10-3,TGTGCCATCAGGGGACTAGCGGCTAGCACAGATACGCAGTATTTT,CAIRGLAASTDTQYF
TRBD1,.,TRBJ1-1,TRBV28,TGTGCCAGCAGTAACCGACAGGGTTGGGCTTTCTTT,CASSNRQGWAFF
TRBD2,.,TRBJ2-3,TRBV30,TGTGCCTGGAGTGTACAAGCGGGGGGAGGTACGCAGTATTTT,CAWSVQAGGGTQYF
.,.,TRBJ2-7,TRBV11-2,TGTGCCAGCAGCTCCCAATACGAGTCCTACGAGCAGTACTTC,CASSSQYESYEQYF
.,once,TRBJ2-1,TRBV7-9,TGTGCCAGCAGCTCAGGGATAGGAGACAATGAGCAGTTCTTC,CASSSGIGDNEQFF
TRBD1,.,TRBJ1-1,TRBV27,TGTGCCAGCAGTTTACAACAGGGGTTTGCGAACACTGAAGCTTTCTTT,CASSLQQGFANTEAFF
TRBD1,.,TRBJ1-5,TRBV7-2,TGTGCCAGCAGTAGGACAGGTTATCCGTATAGCAATCAGCCCCAGCATTTT,CASSRTGYPYSNQPQHF
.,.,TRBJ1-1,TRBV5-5,TGTGCCAGCAGCTTGGGGACCAGGGTGAACACTGAAGCTTTCTTT,CASSLGTRVNTEAFF
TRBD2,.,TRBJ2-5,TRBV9,TGTGCCAGCAGCGAGGGGCTAGCGGGAGCCTTGGAGACCCAGTACTTC,CASSEGLAGALETQYF
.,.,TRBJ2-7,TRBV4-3,TGCGCCAGCAGCCAAGAAGGGTTGCCAGGGTACGAGCAGTACTTC,CASSQEGLPGYEQYF
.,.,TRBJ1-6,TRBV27,TGTGCCAGCAGTTTAAATCAGGGAACAAATTCACCCCTCCACTTT,CASSLNQGTNSPLHF
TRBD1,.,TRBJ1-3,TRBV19,TGTGCCAGTACCGGGACAGGGTATGGAAACACCATATATTTT,CASTGTGYGNTIYF
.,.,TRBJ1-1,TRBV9,TGTGCCAGCAGCGTAGCCGGAGGGCGGTCCAGAGCTTTCTTT,CASSVAGGRSRAFF
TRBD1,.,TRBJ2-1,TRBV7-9,TGTGCCAGCAGCCCGGACAGGTCCTACAATGAGCAGTTCTTC,CASSPDRSYNEQFF
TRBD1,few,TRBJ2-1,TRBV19,TGTGCCAGTAGTATGAGACAGGGGAACTACAATGAGCAGTTCTTC,CASSMRQGNYNEQFF
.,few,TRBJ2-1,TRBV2,TGTGCCAGCAAATTGGACAGTTACAATGAGCAGTTCTTC,CASKLDSYNEQFF
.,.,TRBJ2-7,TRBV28,TGTGCCAGCAGTTTCTCCCGGTACGAGCAGTACTTC,CASSFSRYEQYF
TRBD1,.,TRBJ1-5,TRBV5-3,TGTGCCAGAAGCTTGCACCACCCACAGGGGAGCAATCAGCCCCAGCATTTT,CARSLHHPQGSNQPQHF
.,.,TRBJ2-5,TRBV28,TGTGCCAGCAAGAGGGGGAAAGAGACCCAGTACTTC,CASKRGKETQYF
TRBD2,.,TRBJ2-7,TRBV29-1,TGCAGCGTTGCGGAGTTAGCGGGGGAGCAGTACTTC,CSVAELAGEQYF
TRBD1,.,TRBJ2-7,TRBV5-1,TGCGCCAGCGGAAGGGACAGGGGGAACGAGCAGTACTTC,CASGRDRGNEQYF
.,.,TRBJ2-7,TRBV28,TGTGCCAGCAGTTTCCTGGGGCTCCCCTACGAGCAGTACTTC,CASSFLGLPYEQYF
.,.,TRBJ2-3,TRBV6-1,TGTGCCAGCAGCCCCGGTTCCACAGATACGCAGTATTTT,CASSPGSTDTQYF
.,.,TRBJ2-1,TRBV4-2,TGTGCCAGCAGCCCCTTACTAGGCGAGCAGTTCTTC,CASSPLLGEQFF
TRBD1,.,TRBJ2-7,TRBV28,TGTGCCAGCAGTACCGCCGACAGGGTGTCGCCCTACGAGCAGTACTTC,CASSTADRVSPYEQYF
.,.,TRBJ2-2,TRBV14,TGTGCCAGCAGCCATCCTACCGGGGAGCTGTTTTTT,CASSHPTGELFF
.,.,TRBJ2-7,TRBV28,TGTGCCAGCAGTGATACAGCTCGCGAGCAGTACTTC,CASSDTAREQYF
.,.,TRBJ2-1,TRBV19,TGTGCCAGTAGTCCAGTAGCGCTCGGGGGCTACAATGAGCAGTTCTTC,CASSPVALGGYNEQFF
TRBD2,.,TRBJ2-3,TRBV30,TGTGCCTGGAGTCTCCGGGACTACGATACGCAGTATTTT,CAWSLRDYDTQYF
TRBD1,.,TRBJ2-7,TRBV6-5,TGTGCCAGCAGAGGGTGGGACAGGGGGCTCAGGGGGCAGTACTTC,CASRGWDRGLRGQYF
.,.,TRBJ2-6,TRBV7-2,TGTGCCAGCAGCTTATTAAGGGAGAGGGCCAACGTCCTGACTTTC,CASSLLRERANVLTF